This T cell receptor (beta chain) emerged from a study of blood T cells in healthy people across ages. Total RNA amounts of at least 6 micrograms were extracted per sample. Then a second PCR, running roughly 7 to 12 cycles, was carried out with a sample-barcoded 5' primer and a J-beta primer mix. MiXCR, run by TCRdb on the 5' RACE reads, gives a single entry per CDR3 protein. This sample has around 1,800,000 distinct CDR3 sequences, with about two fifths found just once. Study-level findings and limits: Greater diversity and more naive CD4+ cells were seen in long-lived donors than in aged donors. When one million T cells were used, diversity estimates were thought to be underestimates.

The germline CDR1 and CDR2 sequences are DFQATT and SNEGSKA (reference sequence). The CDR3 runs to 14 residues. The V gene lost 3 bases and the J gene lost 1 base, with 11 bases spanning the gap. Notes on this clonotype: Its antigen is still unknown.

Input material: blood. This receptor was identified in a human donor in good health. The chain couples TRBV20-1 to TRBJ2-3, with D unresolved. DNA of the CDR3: TGCAGTGCTAGTCATGGCGCTGGCACAGATACGCAGTATTTT. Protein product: CSASHGAGTDTQYF.